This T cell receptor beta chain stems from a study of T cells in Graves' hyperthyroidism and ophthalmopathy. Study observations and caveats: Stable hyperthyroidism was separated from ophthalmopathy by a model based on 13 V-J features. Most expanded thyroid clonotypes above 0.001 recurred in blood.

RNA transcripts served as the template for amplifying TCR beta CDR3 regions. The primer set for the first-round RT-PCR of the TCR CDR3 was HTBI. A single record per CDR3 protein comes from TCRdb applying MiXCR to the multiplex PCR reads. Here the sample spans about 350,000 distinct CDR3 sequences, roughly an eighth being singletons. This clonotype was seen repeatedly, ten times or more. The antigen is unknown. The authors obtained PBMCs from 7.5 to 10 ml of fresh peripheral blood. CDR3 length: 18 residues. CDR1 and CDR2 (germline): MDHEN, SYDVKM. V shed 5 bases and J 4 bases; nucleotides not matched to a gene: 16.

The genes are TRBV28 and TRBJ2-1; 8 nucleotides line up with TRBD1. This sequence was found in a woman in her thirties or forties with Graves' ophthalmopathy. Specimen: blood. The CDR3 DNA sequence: TGTGCCAGCAGTCCAATCCCCGGGACAGGCGGTTTTTACAATGAGCAGTTCTTC. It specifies CASSPIPGTGGFYNEQFF.